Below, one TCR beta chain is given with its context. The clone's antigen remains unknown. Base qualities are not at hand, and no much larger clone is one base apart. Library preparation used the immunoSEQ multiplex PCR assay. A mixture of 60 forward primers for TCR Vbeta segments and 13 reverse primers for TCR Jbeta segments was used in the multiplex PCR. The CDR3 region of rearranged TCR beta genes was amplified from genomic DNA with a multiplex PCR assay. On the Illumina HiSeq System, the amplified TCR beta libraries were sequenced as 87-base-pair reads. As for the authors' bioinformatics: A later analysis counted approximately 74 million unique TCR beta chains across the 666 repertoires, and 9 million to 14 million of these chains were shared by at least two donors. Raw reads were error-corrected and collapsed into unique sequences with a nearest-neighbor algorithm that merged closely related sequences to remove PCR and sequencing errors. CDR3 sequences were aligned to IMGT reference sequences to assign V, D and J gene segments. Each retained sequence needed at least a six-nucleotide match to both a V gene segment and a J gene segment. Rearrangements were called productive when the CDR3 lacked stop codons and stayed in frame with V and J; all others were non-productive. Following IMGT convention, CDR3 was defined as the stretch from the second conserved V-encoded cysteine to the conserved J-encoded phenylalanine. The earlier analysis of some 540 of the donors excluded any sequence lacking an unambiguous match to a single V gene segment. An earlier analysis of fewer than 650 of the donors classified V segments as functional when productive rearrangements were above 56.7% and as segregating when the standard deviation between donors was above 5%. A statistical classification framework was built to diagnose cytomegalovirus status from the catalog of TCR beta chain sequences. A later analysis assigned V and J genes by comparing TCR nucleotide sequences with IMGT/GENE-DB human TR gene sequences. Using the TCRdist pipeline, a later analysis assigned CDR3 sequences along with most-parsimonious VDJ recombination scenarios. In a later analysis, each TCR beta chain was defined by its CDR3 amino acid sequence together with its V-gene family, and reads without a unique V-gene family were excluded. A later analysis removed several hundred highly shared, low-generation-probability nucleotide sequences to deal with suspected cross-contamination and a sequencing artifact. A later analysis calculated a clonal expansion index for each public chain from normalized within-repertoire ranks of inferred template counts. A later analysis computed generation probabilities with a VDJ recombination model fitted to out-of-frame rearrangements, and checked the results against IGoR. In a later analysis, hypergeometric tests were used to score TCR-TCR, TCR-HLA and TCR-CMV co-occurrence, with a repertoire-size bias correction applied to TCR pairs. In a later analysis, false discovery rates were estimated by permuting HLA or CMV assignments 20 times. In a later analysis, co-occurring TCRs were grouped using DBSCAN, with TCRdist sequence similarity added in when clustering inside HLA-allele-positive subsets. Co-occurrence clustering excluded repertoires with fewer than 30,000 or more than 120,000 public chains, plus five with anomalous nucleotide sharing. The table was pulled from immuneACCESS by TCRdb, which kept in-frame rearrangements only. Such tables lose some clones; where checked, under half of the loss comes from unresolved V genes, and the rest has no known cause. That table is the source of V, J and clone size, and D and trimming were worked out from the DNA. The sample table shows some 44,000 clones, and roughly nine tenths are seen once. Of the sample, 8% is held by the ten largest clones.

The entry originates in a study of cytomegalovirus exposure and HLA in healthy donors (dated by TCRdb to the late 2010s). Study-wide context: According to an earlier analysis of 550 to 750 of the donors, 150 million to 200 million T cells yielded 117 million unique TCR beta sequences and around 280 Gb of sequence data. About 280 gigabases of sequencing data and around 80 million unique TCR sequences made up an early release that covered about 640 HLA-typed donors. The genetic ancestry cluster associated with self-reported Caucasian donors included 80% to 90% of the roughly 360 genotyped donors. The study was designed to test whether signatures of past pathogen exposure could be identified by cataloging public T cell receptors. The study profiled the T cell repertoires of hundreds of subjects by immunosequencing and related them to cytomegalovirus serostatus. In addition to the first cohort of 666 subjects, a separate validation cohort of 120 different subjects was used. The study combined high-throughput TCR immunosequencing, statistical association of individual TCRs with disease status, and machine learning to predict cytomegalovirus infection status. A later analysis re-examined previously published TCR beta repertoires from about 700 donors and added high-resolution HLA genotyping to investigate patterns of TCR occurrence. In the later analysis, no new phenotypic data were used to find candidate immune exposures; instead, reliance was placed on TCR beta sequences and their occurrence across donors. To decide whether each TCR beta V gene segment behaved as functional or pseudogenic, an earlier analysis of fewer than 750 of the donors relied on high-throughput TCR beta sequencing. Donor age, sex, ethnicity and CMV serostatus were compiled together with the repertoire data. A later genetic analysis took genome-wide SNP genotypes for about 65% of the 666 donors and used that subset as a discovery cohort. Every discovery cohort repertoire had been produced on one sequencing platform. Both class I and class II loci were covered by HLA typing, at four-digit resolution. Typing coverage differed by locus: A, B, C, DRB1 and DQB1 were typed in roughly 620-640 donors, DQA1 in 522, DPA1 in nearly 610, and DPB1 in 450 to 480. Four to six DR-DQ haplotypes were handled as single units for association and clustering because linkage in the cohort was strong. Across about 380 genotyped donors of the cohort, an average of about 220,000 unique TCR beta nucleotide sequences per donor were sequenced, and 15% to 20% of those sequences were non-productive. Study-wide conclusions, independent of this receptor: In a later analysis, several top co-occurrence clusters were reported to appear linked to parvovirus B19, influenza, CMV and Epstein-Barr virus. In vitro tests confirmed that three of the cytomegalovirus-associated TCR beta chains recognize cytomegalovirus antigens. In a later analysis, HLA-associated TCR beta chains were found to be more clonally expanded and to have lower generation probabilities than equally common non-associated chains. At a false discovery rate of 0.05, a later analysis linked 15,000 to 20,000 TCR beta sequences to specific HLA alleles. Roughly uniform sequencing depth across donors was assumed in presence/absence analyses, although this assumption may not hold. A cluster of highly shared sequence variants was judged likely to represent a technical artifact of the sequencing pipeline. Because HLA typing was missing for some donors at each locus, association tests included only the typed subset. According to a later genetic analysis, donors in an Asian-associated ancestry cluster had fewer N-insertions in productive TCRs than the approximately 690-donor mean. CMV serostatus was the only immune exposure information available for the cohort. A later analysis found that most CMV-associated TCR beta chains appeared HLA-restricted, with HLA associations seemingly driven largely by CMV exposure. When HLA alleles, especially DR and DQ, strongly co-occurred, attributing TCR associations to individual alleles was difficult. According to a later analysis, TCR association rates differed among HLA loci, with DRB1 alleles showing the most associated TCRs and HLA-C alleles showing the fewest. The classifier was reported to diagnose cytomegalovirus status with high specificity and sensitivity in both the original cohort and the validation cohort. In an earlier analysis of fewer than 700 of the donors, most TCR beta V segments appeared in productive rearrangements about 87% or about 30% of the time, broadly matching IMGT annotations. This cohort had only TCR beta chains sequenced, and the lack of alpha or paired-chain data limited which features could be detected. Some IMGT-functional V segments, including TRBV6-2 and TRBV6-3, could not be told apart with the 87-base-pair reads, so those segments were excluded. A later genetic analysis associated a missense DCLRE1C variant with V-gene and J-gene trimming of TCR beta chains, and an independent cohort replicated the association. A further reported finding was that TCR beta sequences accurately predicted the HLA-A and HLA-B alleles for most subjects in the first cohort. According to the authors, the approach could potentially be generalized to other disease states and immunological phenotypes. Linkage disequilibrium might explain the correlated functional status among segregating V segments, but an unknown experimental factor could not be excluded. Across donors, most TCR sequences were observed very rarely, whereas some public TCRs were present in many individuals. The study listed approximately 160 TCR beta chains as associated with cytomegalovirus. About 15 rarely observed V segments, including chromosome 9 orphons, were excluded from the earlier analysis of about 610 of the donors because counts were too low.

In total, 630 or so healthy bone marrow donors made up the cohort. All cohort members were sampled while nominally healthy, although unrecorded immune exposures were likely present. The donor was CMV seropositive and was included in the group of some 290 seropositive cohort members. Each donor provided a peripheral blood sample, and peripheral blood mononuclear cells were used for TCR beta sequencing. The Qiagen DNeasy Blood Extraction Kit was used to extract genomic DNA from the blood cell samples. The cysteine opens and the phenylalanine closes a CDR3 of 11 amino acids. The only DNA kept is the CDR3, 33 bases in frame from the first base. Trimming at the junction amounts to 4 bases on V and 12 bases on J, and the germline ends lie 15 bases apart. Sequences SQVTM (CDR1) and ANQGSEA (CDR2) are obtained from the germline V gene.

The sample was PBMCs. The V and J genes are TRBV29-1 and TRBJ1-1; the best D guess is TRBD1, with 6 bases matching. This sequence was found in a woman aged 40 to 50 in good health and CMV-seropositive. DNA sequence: TGCAGCGTTGTCCAGGGGACGGGAACTTTCTTT. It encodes CSVVQGTGTFF.